This is a list of T cell receptor beta chains from one sample in a study of blood T cell repertoires in COVID-19. Clones were sequenced by immunoSEQ multiplex PCR, and TCRdb holds only the in-frame ones, with some missing. This sample has approximately 250,000 clones, with around nine tenths found just once. Sequencing used peripheral blood. These receptors all come from a woman aged 55 to 70 who had recovered from COVID-19. Both conserved end residues are part of each CDR3. The D gene is left open where the match is weak. Clone size, where shown, is once, few, many, or a class for clones that have expanded.

j_gene	d_gene	v_gene	abundance	len	CDR3nt	CDR3aa
TRBJ1-3	.	TRBV6-5	.	14	TGTGCCAGCTGCCCGAGGCTTTCTGGAAACACCATATATTTT	CASCPRLSGNTIYF
TRBJ2-4	.	TRBV2	.	15	TGTGCCAGCAGCAAGGACTCGCAGGCCAAAAACATTCAGTACTTC	CASSKDSQAKNIQYF
TRBJ2-7	TRBD1	TRBV5-5	once	17	TGTGCCAGCAGCTTGGGCTTCGGACAGGGGGCCCTGTACGAGCAGTACTTC	CASSLGFGQGALYEQYF
TRBJ1-1	.	TRBV13	.	13	TGTGCCAGCAGGGAAGGGGCGGACACTGAAGCTTTCTTT	CASREGADTEAFF
TRBJ2-7	.	TRBV5-4	.	13	TGTGCCAGCAGCTTTGAAATAGCCTCCGAGCAGTACTTC	CASSFEIASEQYF
TRBJ1-2	.	TRBV2	.	13	TGTGCCAGCAGCGCTGAACGAGGAGCTGGCTACACCTTC	CASSAERGAGYTF
TRBJ2-7	.	TRBV4-2	.	12	TGTGCCAGCAGCCAAGACCGCTACGAGCAGTACTTC	CASSQDRYEQYF
TRBJ1-2	TRBD1	TRBV5-1	.	15	TGCGCCAGCAGCTTGGCCGAGGGGGCGGACTATGGCTACACCTTC	CASSLAEGADYGYTF
TRBJ2-3	TRBD2	TRBV11-1	.	15	TGTGCCAGCAGCCACGCGGGAGATGGCACAGATACGCAGTATTTT	CASSHAGDGTDTQYF
TRBJ1-2	TRBD1	TRBV6-5	.	13	TGTGCCAGCGTCCGGGACAGGGAGTATGGCTACACCTTC	CASVRDREYGYTF
TRBJ2-2	.	TRBV18	.	15	TGTGCCAGCTCACCACAGACAGGAGTCACCGGGGAGCTGTTTTTT	CASSPQTGVTGELFF
TRBJ1-2	.	TRBV7-9	many	13	TGTGCCAGCAGCCTGGCGGAGGATTATGGCTACACCTTC	CASSLAEDYGYTF
TRBJ2-5	.	TRBV6-2/TRBV6-3	.	13	TGTGCCAGCAGTTATTCAGGCTTAGAGACCCAGTACTTC	CASSYSGLETQYF
TRBJ2-7	TRBD1	TRBV6-6	once	13	TGTGCCAGCAGCGGGACAGGGGACAACGAGCAGTACTTC	CASSGTGDNEQYF
TRBJ2-6	.	TRBV28	.	16	TGTGCCAGTGCTCGGGCGGGGAACTCTGGGGCCAACGTCCTGACTTTC	CASARAGNSGANVLTF
TRBJ1-3	.	TRBV11-3	.	15	TGTGCCAGCAGCATTGGGTCAGGTTCGACGAACACCATATATTTT	CASSIGSGSTNTIYF
TRBJ1-1	TRBD1	TRBV28	.	14	TGTGCCAGCAGTTCACCAGGGGGGTACACTGAAGCTTTCTTT	CASSSPGGYTEAFF
TRBJ2-7	.	TRBV6-5	.	11	TGTGCCAGCGGTCGGGGTCACGAGCAGTACTTC	CASGRGHEQYF
TRBJ2-5	.	TRBV5-5	.	16	TGTGCCAGCAGCTTGGTGGGGGACAATCAGGTAGAGACCCAGTACTTC	CASSLVGDNQVETQYF
TRBJ1-3	.	TRBV9	.	15	TGTGCCAGCAGCGTAGAAGGGGTCTCTGGAAACACCATATATTTT	CASSVEGVSGNTIYF
TRBJ1-5	.	TRBV27	.	14	TGTGCCAGCAGCAACGGGTTTGGCAATCAGCCCCAGCATTTT	CASSNGFGNQPQHF
TRBJ1-5	.	TRBV15	.	15	TGTGCCACCAGACAGAGAGGGTGGAGCAATCAGCCCCAGCATTTT	CATRQRGWSNQPQHF
TRBJ1-1	TRBD1	TRBV27	.	17	TGTGCCAGCAGTTTTCGGGCAGGGGGCACATCCGTCACTGAAGCTTTCTTT	CASSFRAGGTSVTEAFF
TRBJ1-2	.	TRBV6-2/TRBV6-3	.	15	TGTGCCAGCAGTTACAACAGGGAGCGTCTTTATGGCTACACCTTC	CASSYNRERLYGYTF
TRBJ2-7	.	TRBV5-1	.	15	TGCGCCAGCAGCTTGGGGCCAGTACAAGCCTACGAGCAGTACTTC	CASSLGPVQAYEQYF
TRBJ1-2	TRBD1	TRBV18	.	14	TGTGCCAGCTCACCCACCGGACAGGGCTATGGCTACACCTTC	CASSPTGQGYGYTF
TRBJ1-2	.	TRBV7-9	.	15	TGTGCCAGCAGCTCGGAGGTTGGGGGCCGGTATGGCTACACCTTC	CASSSEVGGRYGYTF
TRBJ2-2	TRBD2	TRBV4-2	.	17	TGTGCCAGCAGCCAAGATAGGCTAGCGGGGTACACCGGGGAGCTGTTTTTT	CASSQDRLAGYTGELFF
TRBJ2-2	.	TRBV28	once	14	TGTGCCAGCAGTTTTCAGGGGAGCACCGGGGAGCTGTTTTTT	CASSFQGSTGELFF
TRBJ2-5	TRBD1	TRBV6-5	.	15	TGTGCCAGCAGTCGGGGACAGGAAGAGGTGGAGACCCAGTACTTC	CASSRGQEEVETQYF
TRBJ2-3	TRBD1	TRBV6-5	once	14	TGTGCCAGCAGTTCTAGGACAGGGCCAGATACGCAGTATTTT	CASSSRTGPDTQYF
TRBJ1-1	TRBD1	TRBV6-5	.	14	TGTGCCAGCACCCCGGGACAGATGAACACTGAAGCTTTCTTT	CASTPGQMNTEAFF
TRBJ2-2	TRBD2	TRBV5-4	.	16	TGTGCCAGCAGCCTAGCGGGGGGGAGAAACACCGGGGAGCTGTTTTTT	CASSLAGGRNTGELFF
TRBJ2-7	.	TRBV10-3	.	12	TGTGCCATCAGTAAGGACAGCTACGAGCAGTACTTC	CAISKDSYEQYF